These 6 T cell receptor beta chains originate from one sample sequenced in a study of blood T cell repertoires in COVID-19. The table came from immunoSEQ multiplex PCR; TCRdb's copy has only in-frame clones and leaves some out. Seen here are some 300,000 clones, 70% to 90% observed once, and the top ten hold approximately 6.5%. What was sequenced was peripheral blood. The receptors derive from a woman aged 50 to 60 with COVID-19, enrolled during active disease.

The rearrangement links TRBV7-2 to TRBJ2-7; a possible D gene is TRBD2 (6 bases). The CDR3 has 14 residues. Looked up from germline, CDR1 is SGHTA and CDR2 is FQGNSA. Trimming cost V 8 bases and J 4 bases, with 18 bases left between them. The CDR3 here is CASASVGLAYEQYF. Here the CDR3 DNA reads TGTGCCAGCGCCTCGGTGGGACTGGCTTACGAGCAGTACTTC. The full variable domain, in which reference TRBV7-2 and TRBJ2-7 provide the parts outside the CDR3, is GAGVSQSPSNKVTEKGKDVELRCDPISGHTALYWYRQSLGQGLEFLIYFQGNSAPDKSGLPSDRFSAERTGGSVSTLTIQRTQQEDSAVYLCASASVGLAYEQYFGPGTRLTVT.

The chain employs TRBV6-4 and TRBJ2-1; 8 positions match TRBD2. The CDR3 extends over 15 amino acids. CDR1 is MRHNA and CDR2 is SNTAGT in the germline V gene. The trim removed 4 bases at V and 3 bases at J, leaving 5 bases unmatched. CDR3 protein: CASSGGLGYYNEQFF. The CDR3 nucleotides read TGTGCCAGCAGTGGGGGACTAGGGTACTACAATGAGCAGTTCTTC.

The gene calls are TRBV5-1 and TRBJ2-3; D is perhaps TRBD2 (5 bases). There are 15 residues in the CDR3. The V gene's germline CDR1 is SGHRS and CDR2 YFSETQ. The germline V and J ends were trimmed by 9 bases and 2 bases, with 19 bases remaining between them. CDR3 protein: CATSRRTGYTDTQYF. The CDR3 DNA follows: TGCGCCACCAGTAGGAGGACGGGGTACACAGATACGCAGTATTTT.

J is TRBJ2-2 and V is TRBV30; no firm D call. The CDR3 is 11 amino acids. Trimming pared 3 bases from V and 8 bases from J, leaving 7 bases between. Per germline, CDR1 GTSNPN and CDR2 SVGIG (reference sequence). The CDR3 DNA is TGTGCCTGGAGCCCTATAGGGGAGCTGTTTTTT. Amino acids: CAWSPIGELFF.

This chain joins TRBV5-4 and TRBJ2-1; TRBD1 agrees at 7 bases. V was pared by 4 bases and J by 6 bases, with 13 bases of the junction left unmatched. From germline, CDR1 is SGHNT and CDR2 YYREEE (reference sequence). This CDR3 contains 16 residues. CDR3 DNA sequence: TGTGCCAGCAGCGGATCAAAGACAGGGTCCAGCAATGAGCAGTTCTTC. It specifies CASSGSKTGSSNEQFF.

This clone occurred a few times. The J gene is TRBJ1-5, the V gene TRBV21-1. TRBV21-1 corresponds to a pseudogene. The CDR3 spans 17 residues. The CDR3 reads CASSKESSRYSNQPQHF. CDR3 in DNA: TGTGCCAGCAGCAAAGAGTCTTCGCGGTATAGCAATCAGCCCCAGCATTTT.